This T cell receptor (beta chain) was profiled in a study of cytomegalovirus exposure and HLA in healthy donors. Study observations and caveats: In vitro, a few CMV-associated chains proved specific for CMV antigens.

This PCR relied on a set of 60 Vbeta primers and 13 Jbeta primers. Data came from immunoSEQ multiplex PCR; TCRdb stores just in-frame clones and leaves some out. The repertoire holds some 200,000 clones, with roughly 80% as singletons. Deletions cut 4 bases from V and 1 base from J, with 11 bases between. CDR3 length: 15 residues. Germline CDR1 reads SNHLY; CDR2 reads FYNNEI. This clone was detected only once. Its matching antigen is unknown. This chain connects TRBV2 to TRBJ1-3, with D maybe TRBD1 (5 bases). Sequencing input: PBMCs. The receptor comes from a female donor in good health and CMV-seronegative. The chain's CDR3 is CASSAGGRSGNTIYF. In nucleotides, the CDR3 is TGTGCCAGCAGTGCCGGGGGTAGGTCTGGAAACACCATATATTTT.